The 2 T cell receptor beta chains below were found in one sample sequenced in a study of yellow fever vaccine responses in identical twins. TCRdb reprocessed the RT-PCR reads with MiXCR, giving one entry per CDR3 protein. This table holds around 20,000 distinct CDR3 sequences, just over 60% found once. The material sequenced was T cells from blood (PBMCs), unsorted or a sorted subset (not recorded which), taken before or after yellow fever vaccination (not recorded which). These receptors were taken from a young woman who received the yellow fever vaccine.

The rearrangement uses TRBV5-1 and TRBJ2-2, with D perhaps being TRBD1 or TRBD2 (5 bases each). V was clipped by 6 bases and J by 5 bases, with 26 bases between them. From germline, CDR1 is SGHRS and CDR2 YFSETQ. The CDR3 loop spans 18 amino acids. In nucleotides, the CDR3 is TGCGCCAGCAACTTTTACGGGTCGGGGACGGTGGATACCGGGGAGCTGTTTTTT. It codes for CASNFYGSGTVDTGELFF. Filled out from reference TRBV5-1 and TRBJ2-2, the complete variable domain reads KAGVTQTPRYLIKTRGQQVTLSCSPISGHRSVSWYQQTPGQGLQFLFEYFSETQRNKGNFPGRFSGRQFSNSRSEMNVSTLELGDSALYLCASNFYGSGTVDTGELFFGEGSRLTVL.

The rearrangement joins TRBV11-3 to TRBJ2-2; 7 bases match TRBD2. J was trimmed by 1 base and V by 0 bases; bases with no gene match: 8. The CDR3 has 18 residues. Germline CDR1 and CDR2: SGHNT and YENEEA. CDR3 sequence: CASSLDLWLAENTGELFF. The DNA for the CDR3 is TGTGCCAGCAGCTTAGATCTATGGCTAGCGGAGAACACCGGGGAGCTGTTTTTT. Together with reference TRBV11-3 and TRBJ2-2, the CDR3 gives the full variable domain: EAGVVQSPRYKIIEKKQPVAFWCNPISGHNTLYWYLQNLGQGPELLIRYENEEAVDDSQLPKDRFSAERLKGVDSTLKIQPAELGDSAVYLCASSLDLWLAENTGELFFGEGSRLTVL.